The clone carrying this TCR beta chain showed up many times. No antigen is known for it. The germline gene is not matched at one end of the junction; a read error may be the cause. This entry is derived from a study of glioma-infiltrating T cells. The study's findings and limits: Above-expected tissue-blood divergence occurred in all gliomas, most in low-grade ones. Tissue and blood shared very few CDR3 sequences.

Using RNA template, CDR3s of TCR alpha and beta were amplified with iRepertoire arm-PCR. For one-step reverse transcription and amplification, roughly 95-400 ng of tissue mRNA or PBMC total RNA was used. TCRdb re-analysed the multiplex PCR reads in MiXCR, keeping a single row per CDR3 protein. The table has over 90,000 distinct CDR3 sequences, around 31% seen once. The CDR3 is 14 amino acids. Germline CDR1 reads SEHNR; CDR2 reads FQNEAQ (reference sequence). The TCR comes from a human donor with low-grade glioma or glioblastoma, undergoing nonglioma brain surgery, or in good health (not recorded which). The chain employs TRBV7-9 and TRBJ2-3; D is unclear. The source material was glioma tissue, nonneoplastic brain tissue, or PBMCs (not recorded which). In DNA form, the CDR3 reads TGTGCCAGCAGCTCCGGTTTTAAAACAGCTACGCAGTATTTT. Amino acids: CASSSGFKTATQYF.